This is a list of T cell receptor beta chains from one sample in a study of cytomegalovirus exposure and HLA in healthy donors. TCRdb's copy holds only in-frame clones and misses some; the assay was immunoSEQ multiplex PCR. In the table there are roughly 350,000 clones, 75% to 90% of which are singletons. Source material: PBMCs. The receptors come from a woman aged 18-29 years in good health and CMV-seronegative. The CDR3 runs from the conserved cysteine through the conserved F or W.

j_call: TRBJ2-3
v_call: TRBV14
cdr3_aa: CASSQDWPQYF

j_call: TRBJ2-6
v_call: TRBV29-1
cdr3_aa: CSVGQGLSSGANVLTF

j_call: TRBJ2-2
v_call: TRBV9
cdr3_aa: CASSVEASRPGELFF

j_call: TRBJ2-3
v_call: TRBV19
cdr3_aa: CATSRVTGEDTQYF

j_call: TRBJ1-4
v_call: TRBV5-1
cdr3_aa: CASSLDRGEKLFF

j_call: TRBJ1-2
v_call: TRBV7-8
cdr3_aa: CASSEAPGQPGGYTF

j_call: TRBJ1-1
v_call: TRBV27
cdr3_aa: CASTPGGNTEAFF

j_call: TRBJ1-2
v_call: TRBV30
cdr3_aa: CAWSPWAGANYGYTF

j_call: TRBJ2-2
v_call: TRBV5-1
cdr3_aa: CASSSRINSGSGELFF

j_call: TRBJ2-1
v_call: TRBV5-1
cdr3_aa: CASSVAGGPGDEQFF

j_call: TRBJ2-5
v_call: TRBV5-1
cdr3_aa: CASVRGPTGNLQETQYF

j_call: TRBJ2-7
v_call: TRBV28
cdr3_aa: CASSLGGSGVYEQYF

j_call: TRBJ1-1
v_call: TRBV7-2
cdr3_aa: CASSIQVGGAEAFF

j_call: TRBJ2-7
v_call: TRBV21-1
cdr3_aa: CASSIKGTGLAGGSYEQYF

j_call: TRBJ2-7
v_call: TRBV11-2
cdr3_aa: CASSHGTLTYEQYF

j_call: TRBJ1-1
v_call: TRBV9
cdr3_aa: CASSLRMVAAEAFF

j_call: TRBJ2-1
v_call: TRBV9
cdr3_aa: CASSEPGLSNEQFF

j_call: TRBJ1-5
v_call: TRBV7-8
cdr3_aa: CASSPPGRGGNQPQHF

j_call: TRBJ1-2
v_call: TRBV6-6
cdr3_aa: CASTPRGRYGYTF

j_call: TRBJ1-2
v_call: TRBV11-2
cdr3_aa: CASSSITDIYGYTF

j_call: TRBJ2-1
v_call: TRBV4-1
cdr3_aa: CASSQDPTTSHYNEQFF

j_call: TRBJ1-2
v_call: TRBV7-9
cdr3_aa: CASSLALQTYGYTF

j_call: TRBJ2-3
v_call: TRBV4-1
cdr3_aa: CASSQVADTQYF

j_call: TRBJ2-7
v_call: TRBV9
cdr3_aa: CASSPRLVVSEQYF

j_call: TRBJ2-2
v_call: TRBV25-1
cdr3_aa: CASLPTTSVTGELFF

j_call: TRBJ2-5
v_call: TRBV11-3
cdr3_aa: CASSFGTQETQYF

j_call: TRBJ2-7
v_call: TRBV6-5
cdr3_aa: CASSNFDNTYEQYF

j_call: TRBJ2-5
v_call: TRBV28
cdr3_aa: CASSAGTSGGGETQYF

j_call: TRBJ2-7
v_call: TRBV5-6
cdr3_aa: CASSLLGGQGAYQYF

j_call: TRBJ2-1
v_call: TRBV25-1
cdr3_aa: CASRTPTSGNNEQFF

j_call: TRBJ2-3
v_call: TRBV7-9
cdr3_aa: CASSQPGQGARDTQYF

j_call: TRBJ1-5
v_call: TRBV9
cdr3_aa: CASSRTGGENQPQHF

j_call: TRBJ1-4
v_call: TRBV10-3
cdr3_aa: CAIRGRDSEKLFF

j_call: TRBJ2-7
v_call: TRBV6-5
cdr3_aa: CASSYGRHTYEQYF

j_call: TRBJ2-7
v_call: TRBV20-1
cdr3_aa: CSAPGVYEQYF

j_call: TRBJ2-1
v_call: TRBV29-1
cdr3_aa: CSVGIAGFSYNEQFF

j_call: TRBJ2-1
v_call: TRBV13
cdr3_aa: CASSPTWAGYSDEQFF

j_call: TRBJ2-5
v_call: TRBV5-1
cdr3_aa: CASSLGVRTDQETQYF

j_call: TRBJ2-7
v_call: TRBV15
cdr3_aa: CATSRQGSEQYF

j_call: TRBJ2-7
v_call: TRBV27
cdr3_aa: CASRGGHGYEQYF

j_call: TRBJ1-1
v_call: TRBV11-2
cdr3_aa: CASSFGQRMNTEAFF